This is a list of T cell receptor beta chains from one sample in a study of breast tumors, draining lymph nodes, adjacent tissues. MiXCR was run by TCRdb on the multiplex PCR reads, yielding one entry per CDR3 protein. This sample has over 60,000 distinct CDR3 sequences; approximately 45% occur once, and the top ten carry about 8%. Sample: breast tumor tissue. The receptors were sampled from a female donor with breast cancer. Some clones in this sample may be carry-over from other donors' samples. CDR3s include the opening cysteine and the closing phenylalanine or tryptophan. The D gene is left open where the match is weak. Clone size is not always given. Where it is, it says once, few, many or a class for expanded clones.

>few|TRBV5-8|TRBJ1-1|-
TGTGCCAGCAGCTTGGAATGGAAGGGTCAAGCTGAAGCTTTCTTT
CASSLEWKGQAEAFF
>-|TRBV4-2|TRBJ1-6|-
TGTGCCAGCAGCCAAGAGGGTGCAGGGCCCCTTAGGCCCCTCCACTTT
CASSQEGAGPLRPLHF
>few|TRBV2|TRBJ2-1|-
TGTGCCACTAAAGGGGAGTTCTTC
CATKGEFF
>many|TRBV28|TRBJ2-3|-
TGTGCCAGCAGTCCCGCCTGGGGGGCCACAGATACGCAGTATTTT
CASSPAWGATDTQYF
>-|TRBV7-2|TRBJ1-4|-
TGTGCCAGCAGCCCCCGCCTCGAAAAACTGTTTTTT
CASSPRLEKLFF
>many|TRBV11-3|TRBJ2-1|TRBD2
TGTGCCAGCAGCTGGGAGGGGACCTACAATGAGCAGTTCTTC
CASSWEGTYNEQFF
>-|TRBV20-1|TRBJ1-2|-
TGCAGTGCTAGAGATGGAGGGGACCTGAGATATGGCTACACCTTC
CSARDGGDLRYGYTF
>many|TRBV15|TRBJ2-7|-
TGTGCCACCAGCAGTGCCCCGGCTGGAAGCTACGAGCAGTACTTC
CATSSAPAGSYEQYF
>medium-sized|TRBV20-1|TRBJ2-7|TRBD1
TGCAGTGCGGGAACCGGGGACAGCTCCTACGAGCAGTACTTC
CSAGTGDSSYEQYF
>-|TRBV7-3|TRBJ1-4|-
TGTGCCAGCAGCCAAATGGAAGAACTGTTTTTT
CASSQMEELFF
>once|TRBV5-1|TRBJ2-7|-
TGCGCCAGCAGCTTCCAGGGGTATGGACACGAGCAGTACTTC
CASSFQGYGHEQYF
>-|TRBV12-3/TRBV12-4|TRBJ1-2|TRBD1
TGTGCCAGCAGTTTATCGGGGGGGACAGGGTTGGGGTCGTATACCCAAAACCCGTATGGCTACACCTTC
CASSLSGGTGLGSYTQNPYGYTF
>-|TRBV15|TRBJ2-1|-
TGTGCCACCATCCCTACCGGGCTCCTGCCCAATGAGCAGTTCTTC
CATIPTGLLPNEQFF
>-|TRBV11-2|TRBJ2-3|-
TGTGCCAGCGGATTTAGTAGCACAGATACGCAGTATTTT
CASGFSSTDTQYF